Presented here are 20 T cell receptor beta chains from one specimen sequenced in a study of blood T cell repertoires in COVID-19. Sequencing was performed with immunoSEQ multiplex PCR; in TCRdb, only in-frame clones are kept and a portion is missing. Of around 230,000 clones listed, more than 70% are singletons. Sample: peripheral blood. These receptors were obtained from a woman aged 45-65 years with acute or convalescent COVID-19.

The V call is TRBV5-1, the J call TRBJ2-7; 9 positions agree with TRBD2. V lost 5 bases to trimming and J lost 5 bases; unmatched junction nucleotides: 14. CDR3 size: 16 residues. Germline values: CDR1 SGHRS, CDR2 YFSETQ. CDR3 in amino acids: CASSSTGTSRLNEQYF. DNA of the CDR3: TGCGCCAGCAGTTCCACCGGGACTAGCCGCCTAAACGAGCAGTACTTC.

V gene TRBV27 combines with J gene TRBJ2-1; 7 positions match TRBD1. The CDR3 extends over 17 amino acids. Germline V gene lookup returns CDR1 MNHEY and CDR2 SMNVEV (reference sequence). V lost 5 bases, J lost 0 bases, and 10 bases stayed unmatched. As DNA, the CDR3 is TGTGCCAGCAGTCCCGCCCCGGCAGGGGGCTCCTACAATGAGCAGTTCTTC. It codes for CASSPAPAGGSYNEQFF.

This clone occurred a few times. This rearrangement joins TRBV27 to TRBJ1-1; TRBD1 agrees at 10 bases. The V gene end was trimmed by 4 bases and the J gene end by 10 bases; junction bases not matched to a gene: 12. CDR1 is MNHEY, CDR2 SMNVEV, per germline (reference sequence). The length of the CDR3 is 15 residues. The CDR3 protein is CASSSSGTGVFLAFF. The CDR3 DNA is TGTGCCAGCAGTTCCTCCGGGACAGGGGTCTTTTTAGCTTTCTTT.

The rearrangement joins TRBV9 to TRBJ2-2; D gene ambiguous. Germline V CDR1 and CDR2: SGDLS, YYNGEE. Between the trimmed V and J ends, which lost 0 bases and 1 base, there was a span of 4 bases. CDR3 length equals 14 residues. The DNA of the CDR3 is TGTGCCAGCAGCGTAGTACAGAACACCGGGGAGCTGTTTTTT. This codes for CASSVVQNTGELFF.

This rearrangement joins TRBV3-1 (or the pseudogene TRBV3-2) to TRBJ2-4, with 15 nucleotides matching TRBD2. Per germline, CDR1 LGHDT and CDR2 YNNKEL (reference sequence). The CDR3 covers 14 residues. Trimming cost V 6 bases and J 15 bases; bases outside gene matches: 9. The CDR3 region is CASSHGLAGGPRYF. In DNA form, the CDR3 reads TGTGCCAGCAGTCATGGACTAGCGGGAGGGCCGCGGTACTTC.

The chain combines TRBV5-1 with TRBJ2-3; D unresolved. Germline loops: CDR1 SGHRS, CDR2 YFSETQ. The V and J ends lost 5 bases and 4 bases respectively, with 14 bases between them. CDR3 length equals 14 residues. The CDR3 spells CASRILNPPDTQYF. CDR3 bases: TGCGCCAGCAGAATTCTAAACCCCCCAGATACGCAGTATTTT.

This clone was counted between two and nine times. This sequence joins TRBV6-5 and TRBJ2-2; D is possibly TRBD1 (5 bases). V was shortened by 6 bases and J by 1 base, with 9 bases between the two germline ends. The CDR3 length is 14 residues. From germline, CDR1 is MNHEY and CDR2 SVGAGI. DNA for the CDR3: TGTGCCAGCAGAAGACAGCTGAACACCGGGGAGCTGTTTTTT. Its translation: CASRRQLNTGELFF.

This clone was counted a few times. This sequence joins TRBV28 and TRBJ1-1; TRBD1 matches 9 bases. Unmatched junction bases numbered 3, after V lost 3 bases and J lost 1 base. The CDR3 is 15 amino acids. CDR1 is MDHEN and CDR2 is SYDVKM in the germline V gene. The CDR3, as DNA: TGTGCCAGCAGTTTTACAGGGGGCCGGAACACTGAAGCTTTCTTT. Translating gives CASSFTGGRNTEAFF.

This clone was recorded once. The rearrangement links TRBV2 to TRBJ1-1; a weak D match, TRBD1 (6 bases). The ends were cut back, 8 bases at V and 1 base at J, with 17 bases in the middle. Germline V lookup: CDR1 SNHLY, CDR2 FYNNEI. CDR3 length equals 15 residues. The CDR3 loop is CASRFDWTANTEAFF. The CDR3, as DNA: TGTGCCAGCCGATTCGATTGGACAGCGAACACTGAAGCTTTCTTT.

V gene TRBV9 combines with J gene TRBJ1-6; 9 bases are shared with TRBD1. CDR3 size: 15 residues. In germline, CDR1 is SGDLS, CDR2 YYNGEE. The V and J ends lost 4 bases and 10 bases, in that order; junction bases with no gene match: 9. CDR3 residues: CASSTSGTGLSPLHF. CDR3 sequence (DNA): TGTGCCAGCAGCACCTCCGGGACAGGGCTCTCACCCCTCCACTTT.

The chain uses TRBV14 and TRBJ1-2; D ambiguous. CDR3 length: 12 amino acids. V was clipped by 5 bases and J by 5 bases, with 9 bases between them. Germline lookup yields CDR1 SGHDN and CDR2 FVKESK. CDR3 residues: CASSSGMYGYTF. CDR3 nucleotides: TGTGCCAGCAGCTCCGGGATGTATGGCTACACCTTC.

This chain links TRBV28 with TRBJ2-3, with D unclear. Germline loops: CDR1 MDHEN, CDR2 SYDVKM. The CDR3 loop spans 11 amino acids. The ends were cut back, 4 bases at V and 7 bases at J, with 6 bases in the middle. CDR3 DNA: TGTGCCAGCAGTTACAGCAATACGCAGTATTTT. This gives the protein CASSYSNTQYF.

The J gene is TRBJ1-1, the V gene TRBV6-6; 9 positions agree with TRBD1. V was clipped by 5 bases and J by 1 base; unmatched bases: 5. Germline V gene lookup returns CDR1 MNHNY and CDR2 SVGAGI (reference sequence). The CDR3 totals 15 residues. The CDR3 DNA follows: TGTGCCAGCAGTCACGGGACAGGGCGGAACACTGAAGCTTTCTTT. Its translation is CASSHGTGRNTEAFF.

The rearrangement joins TRBV29-1 to TRBJ2-1; 11 positions match TRBD1. V shed 7 bases and J 7 bases; nucleotides not matched to a gene: 3. This CDR3 region has 12 residues. Per the germline V gene, CDR1 is SQVTM and CDR2 is ANQGSEA. DNA of the CDR3: TGCAGCGCCGGACAGGGGGCGAATGAGCAGTTCTTC. Translated, it gives CSAGQGANEQFF.

The CDR3 sequence: CASSHYVTGSNQPQHF. Written as DNA, the CDR3 is TGTGCCAGCAGCCACTACGTGACCGGTAGCAATCAGCCCCAGCATTTT. V is TRBV6-6 and J is TRBJ1-5, with D uncertain. This CDR3 is 16 amino acids long. Germline V lookup: CDR1 MNHNY, CDR2 SVGAGI (reference sequence). V was shortened by 6 bases and J by 0 bases, with 15 bases between the two germline ends.

V usage is TRBV6-5 and J usage is TRBJ2-1; tentatively, D is TRBD1 (5 bases). The CDR3 spans 15 residues. Trimming took 6 bases from V and 4 from J, leaving 16 bases between them. Germline V lookup: CDR1 MNHEY, CDR2 SVGAGI. CDR3 sequence: CASSRQGMGYNEQFF. The DNA of the CDR3 is TGTGCCAGCAGCCGCCAGGGAATGGGTTACAATGAGCAGTTCTTC.

The chain is built from TRBV5-1 and TRBJ2-1; no definite D call. The germline V gene has CDR1 SGHRS and CDR2 YFSETQ. The CDR3 is 16 residues long. V gave up 2 bases and J gave up 0 bases, with 12 bases separating them. The CDR3 DNA reads as TGCGCCAGCAGCTTTGCCCGACTCGGCTCCTACAATGAGCAGTTCTTC. As protein: CASSFARLGSYNEQFF.

This chain joins TRBV19 and TRBJ2-1, with TRBD2 matching 7 bases. Germline V gives CDR1 LNHDA, CDR2 SQIVND (reference sequence). Unmatched junction bases numbered 10, after V lost 4 bases and J lost 4 bases. The CDR3 runs 16 residues. Here the CDR3 DNA reads TGTGCCAGTAGTACCTGGGGTGAGCGGGGATACAATGAGCAGTTCTTC. Its translation: CASSTWGERGYNEQFF.

Judged by abundance, this clone is medium-sized. The V gene is TRBV7-9, the J gene TRBJ2-1; 9 nucleotides agree with TRBD2. The germline gives CDR1 SEHNR, CDR2 FQNEAQ (reference sequence). The CDR3 is 16 residues long. The trim removed 3 bases at V and 8 bases at J, leaving 11 bases unmatched. CDR3 DNA: TGTGCCAGCAGCTTGATGGGTCTAGCGGGAAGCGATGAGCAGTTCTTC. Amino acids: CASSLMGLAGSDEQFF.

The chain combines TRBV27 with TRBJ2-1, with 7 bases that match TRBD2. Germline-derived CDR1 and CDR2 are MNHEY and SMNVEV (reference sequence). There are 17 residues in the CDR3. V shed 6 bases, J shed 3 bases, and the junction held 14 bases outside the gene matches. The CDR3 DNA reads as TGTGCCAGCAGCTACCGCCGGGCTAGCGGTTACTACAATGAGCAGTTCTTC. This gives the protein CASSYRRASGYYNEQFF.